This T cell receptor (beta chain) was sequenced in a study of shared clonotypes between healthy human individuals. Study outcomes and limitations: What naive subsets generally showed was a larger estimated richness than memory subsets showed. The four-donor shared clonotypes exceeded non-shared clonotypes in generation probability, with non-shared ones scoring lower.

Using immunoSEQ multiplex PCR, the repertoire was profiled, and TCRdb retains in-frame clones only, with some absent. The sample includes roughly 700,000 clones, 74% of them seen just once. Donors were healthy HIV-negative adults without recent acute infections or vaccinations. This clone was detected many times. No antigen is known for it. The material sequenced was memory CD4+ T cells sorted from blood. This sample's subset: CD45RA-negative fraction. This sequence originates from a woman in her twenties or thirties in good health.

The DNA for the CDR3 is TGTGCCAGCAGCAACTACAATGAGCAGTTCTTC. It encodes CASSNYNEQFF. The gene calls are TRBV7-2 and TRBJ2-1; no reliable D call. Between the trimmed V and J ends, which lost 5 bases and 3 bases, there was a span of 2 bases. Germline V gene lookup returns CDR1 SGHTA and CDR2 FQGNSA. This CDR3 region has 11 residues.